This TCR beta chain originates from a study of shared clonotypes between healthy human individuals. General study findings and limits: It was anticipated that sequencing depth would influence how many clonotypes donors shared.

All donors were healthy HIV-negative adults lacking recent acute infections or vaccinations. The donors were all Caucasian adults (living in Nashville, Tennessee). Assay: immunoSEQ multiplex PCR; the TCRdb copy retains only in-frame clones and omits some. The sample lists around 1.6 million clones, around 98% seen once, with about 0.42% in the top ten. Note on this clone: The antigen remains unidentified.

Germline V gene sequence: CDR1 SQVTM, CDR2 ANQGSEA. V gave up 6 bases and J gave up 5 bases, with 19 bases separating them. The CDR3 has 14 residues. The chain recombines TRBV29-1 with TRBJ1-1; D call uncertain. The sample consisted of naive CD4+ T cells sorted from blood. Subset noted: CD45RA+ positively selected. The TCR comes from a young man in good health. For the CDR3, the DNA is TGCAGCGTGCGATCTTTCTTGGATGGGACTGAAGCTTTCTTT. Translation gives CSVRSFLDGTEAFF.